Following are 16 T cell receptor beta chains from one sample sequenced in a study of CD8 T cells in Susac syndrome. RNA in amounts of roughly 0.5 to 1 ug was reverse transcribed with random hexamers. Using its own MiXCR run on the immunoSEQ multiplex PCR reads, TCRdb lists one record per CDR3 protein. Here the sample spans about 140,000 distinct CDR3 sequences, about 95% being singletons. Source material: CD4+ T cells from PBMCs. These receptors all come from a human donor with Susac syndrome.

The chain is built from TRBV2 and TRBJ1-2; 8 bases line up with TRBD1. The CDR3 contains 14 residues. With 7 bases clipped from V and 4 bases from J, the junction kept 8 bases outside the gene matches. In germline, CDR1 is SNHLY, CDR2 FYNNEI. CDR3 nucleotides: TGTGCCAGCAACGGACAGGGAGGTAGCTATGGCTACACCTTC. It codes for CASNGQGGSYGYTF.

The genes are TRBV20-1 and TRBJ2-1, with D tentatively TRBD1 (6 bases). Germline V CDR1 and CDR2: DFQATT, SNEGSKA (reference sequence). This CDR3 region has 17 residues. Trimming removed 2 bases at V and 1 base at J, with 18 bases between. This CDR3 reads CSARTRQGFWSYNEQFF. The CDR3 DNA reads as TGCAGTGCTAGAACGAGGCAGGGGTTTTGGTCCTACAATGAGCAGTTCTTC.

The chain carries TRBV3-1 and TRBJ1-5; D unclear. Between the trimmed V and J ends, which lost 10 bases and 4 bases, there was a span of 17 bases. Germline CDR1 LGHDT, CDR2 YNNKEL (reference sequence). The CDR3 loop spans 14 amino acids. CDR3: CATTDGLWNQPQHF. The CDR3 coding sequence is TGTGCCACCACAGATGGGCTTTGGAATCAGCCCCAGCATTTT.

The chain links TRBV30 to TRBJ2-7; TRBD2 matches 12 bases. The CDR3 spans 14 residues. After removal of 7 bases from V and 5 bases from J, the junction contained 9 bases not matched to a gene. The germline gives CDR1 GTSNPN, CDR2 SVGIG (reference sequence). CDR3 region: CAFRLAGALDEQYF. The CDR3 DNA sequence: TGTGCCTTCCGACTAGCGGGAGCACTGGACGAGCAGTACTTC. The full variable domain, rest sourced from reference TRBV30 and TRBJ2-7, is SQTIHQWPATLVQPVGSPLSLECTVEGTSNPNLYWYRQAAGRGLQLLFYSVGIGQISSEVPQNLSASRPQDRQFILSSKKLLLSDSGFYLCAFRLAGALDEQYFGPGTRLTVT.

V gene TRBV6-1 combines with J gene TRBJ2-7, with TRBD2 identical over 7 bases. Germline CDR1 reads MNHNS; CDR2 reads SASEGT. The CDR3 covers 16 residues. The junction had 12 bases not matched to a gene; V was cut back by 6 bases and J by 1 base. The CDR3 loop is CASSLREGYTSYEQYF. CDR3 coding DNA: TGTGCCAGCAGCCTAAGGGAGGGATATACTTCCTACGAGCAGTACTTC.

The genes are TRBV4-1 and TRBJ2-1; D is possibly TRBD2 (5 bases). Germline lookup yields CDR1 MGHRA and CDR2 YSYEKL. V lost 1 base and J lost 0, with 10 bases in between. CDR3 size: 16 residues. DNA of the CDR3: TGCGCCAGCAGCCAAGGGCGGGCAAGCTCCTACAATGAGCAGTTCTTC. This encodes CASSQGRASSYNEQFF.

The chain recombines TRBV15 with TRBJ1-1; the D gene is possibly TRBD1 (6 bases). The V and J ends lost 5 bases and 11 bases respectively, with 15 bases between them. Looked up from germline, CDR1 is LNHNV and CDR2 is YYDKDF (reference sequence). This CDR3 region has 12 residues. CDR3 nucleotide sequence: TGTGCCACCAGCCAGACAGGCGGCCGGGCTTTCTTT. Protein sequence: CATSQTGGRAFF. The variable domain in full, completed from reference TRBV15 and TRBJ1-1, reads DAMVIQNPRYQVTQFGKPVTLSCSQTLNHNVMYWYQQKSSQAPKLLFHYYDKDFNNEADTPDNFQSRRPNTSFCFLDIRSPGLGDTAMYLCATSQTGGRAFFGQGTRLTVV.

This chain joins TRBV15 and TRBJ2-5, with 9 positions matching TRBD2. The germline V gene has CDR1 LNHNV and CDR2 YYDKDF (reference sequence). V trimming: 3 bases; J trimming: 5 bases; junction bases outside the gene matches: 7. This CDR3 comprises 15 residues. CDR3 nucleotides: TGTGCCACCAGCAGTCAAGGCGGGAGGGGGGAGACCCAGTACTTC. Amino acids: CATSSQGGRGETQYF.

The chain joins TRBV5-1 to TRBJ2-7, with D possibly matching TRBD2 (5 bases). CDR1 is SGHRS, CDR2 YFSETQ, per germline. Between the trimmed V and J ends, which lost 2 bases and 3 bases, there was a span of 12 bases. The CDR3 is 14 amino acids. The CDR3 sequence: CASSFREDLYEQYF. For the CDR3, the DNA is TGCGCCAGCAGCTTCCGGGAAGACCTCTACGAGCAGTACTTC.

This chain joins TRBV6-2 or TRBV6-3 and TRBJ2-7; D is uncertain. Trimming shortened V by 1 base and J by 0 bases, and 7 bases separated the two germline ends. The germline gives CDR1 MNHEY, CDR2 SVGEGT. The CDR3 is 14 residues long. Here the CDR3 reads CASSYLDGSYEQYF. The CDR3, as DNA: TGTGCCAGCAGTTACTTGGACGGCTCCTACGAGCAGTACTTC.

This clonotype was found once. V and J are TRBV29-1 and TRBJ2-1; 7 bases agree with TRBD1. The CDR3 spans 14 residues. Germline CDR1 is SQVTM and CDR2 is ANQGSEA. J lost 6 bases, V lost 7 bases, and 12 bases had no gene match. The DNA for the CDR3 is TGCAGCGCGCCCTTCCAGGGGGTGGGCAATGAGCAGTTCTTC. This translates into CSAPFQGVGNEQFF.

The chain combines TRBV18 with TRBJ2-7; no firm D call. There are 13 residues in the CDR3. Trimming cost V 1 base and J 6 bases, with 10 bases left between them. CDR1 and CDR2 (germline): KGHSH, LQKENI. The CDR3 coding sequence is TGTGCCAGCTCACCACTAGGACCTTTCGAGCAGTACTTC. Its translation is CASSPLGPFEQYF.

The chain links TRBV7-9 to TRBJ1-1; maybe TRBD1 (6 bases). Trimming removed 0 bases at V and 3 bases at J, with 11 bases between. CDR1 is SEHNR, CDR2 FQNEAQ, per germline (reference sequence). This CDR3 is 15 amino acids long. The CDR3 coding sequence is TGTGCCAGCAGCTTAGCGCCGGGGGCGGACACTGAAGCTTTCTTT. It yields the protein CASSLAPGADTEAFF.

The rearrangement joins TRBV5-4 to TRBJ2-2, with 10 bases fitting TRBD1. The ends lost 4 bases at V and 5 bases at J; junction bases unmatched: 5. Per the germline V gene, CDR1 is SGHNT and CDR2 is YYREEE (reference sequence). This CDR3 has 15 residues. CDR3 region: CASSLRDRGTGELFF. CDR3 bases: TGTGCCAGCAGCCTCCGGGACAGGGGAACCGGGGAGCTGTTTTTT. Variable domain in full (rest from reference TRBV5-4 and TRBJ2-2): ETGVTQSPTHLIKTRGQQVTLRCSSQSGHNTVSWYQQALGQGPQFIFQYYREEENGRGNFPPRFSGLQFPNYSSELNVNALELDDSALYLCASSLRDRGTGELFFGEGSRLTVL.

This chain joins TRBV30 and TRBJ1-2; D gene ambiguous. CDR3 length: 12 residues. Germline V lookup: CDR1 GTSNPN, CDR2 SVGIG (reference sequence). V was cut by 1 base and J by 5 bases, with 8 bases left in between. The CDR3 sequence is CAWSAGIYGYTF. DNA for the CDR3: TGTGCCTGGAGTGCGGGAATTTATGGCTACACCTTC.

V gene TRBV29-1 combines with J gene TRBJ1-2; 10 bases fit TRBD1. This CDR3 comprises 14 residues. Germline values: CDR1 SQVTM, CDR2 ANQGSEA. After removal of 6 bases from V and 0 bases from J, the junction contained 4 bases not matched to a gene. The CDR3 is CSVGQGQANYGYTF. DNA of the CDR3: TGCAGCGTGGGACAGGGGCAAGCTAACTATGGCTACACCTTC.